A single sample gave rise to the 24 T cell receptor beta chains below, sequenced in a study of cytomegalovirus exposure and HLA in healthy donors. With 60 Vbeta and 13 Jbeta primers, the PCR was carried out. Using immunoSEQ multiplex PCR, the repertoire was profiled, and TCRdb retains in-frame clones only, with some absent. The repertoire consists of 100,000 to 150,000 clones, with around four fifths occurring once and the leading ten covering 1.3%. What was sequenced was PBMCs. The receptors here all came from a woman aged 40 to 50 in good health and CMV-seronegative.

V is TRBV14 and J is TRBJ2-5, with 9 bases matching TRBD1. The J segment lost 5 bases and the V segment lost 3 bases, leaving 10 bases of the junction unmatched. The germline gives CDR1 SGHDN, CDR2 FVKESK. The CDR3 loop spans 16 amino acids. The CDR3 loop is CASSHSLRDRVETQYF. In nucleotides, the CDR3 is TGTGCCAGCAGCCATTCCCTGCGGGACAGGGTTGAGACCCAGTACTTC.

V gene TRBV27 combines with J gene TRBJ1-5, with D maybe TRBD1 (5 bases). CDR1 and CDR2 (germline): MNHEY, SMNVEV (reference sequence). The CDR3 totals 14 residues. The V gene lost 3 bases and the J gene lost 3 bases, with 9 bases spanning the gap. The CDR3 loop is CASSFQGYNQPQHF. In DNA, the CDR3 is TGTGCCAGCAGTTTTCAGGGTTACAATCAGCCCCAGCATTTT.

The chain links TRBV10-3 to TRBJ2-7, with TRBD1 matching 10 bases. Germline V gene data show CDR1 as ENHRY and CDR2 as SYGVKD. The length of the CDR3 is 12 residues. J was trimmed by 6 bases and V by 8 bases; bases with no gene match: 4. CDR3 nucleotide sequence: TGTGCCATCTATGGACAGGGGGGCGAGCAGTACTTC. It encodes CAIYGQGGEQYF.

The chain uses TRBV19 and TRBJ1-4, with 10 bases identical to TRBD1. The CDR3 consists of 16 residues. CDR1 and CDR2 (germline): LNHDA, SQIVND (reference sequence). V dropped 7 bases and J dropped 3; count of bases not matched to a gene: 8. CDR3: CASIQGDRGANEKLFF. In nucleotides, the CDR3 is TGTGCCAGTATTCAAGGGGACAGGGGAGCTAATGAAAAACTGTTTTTT. Supplemented by reference TRBV19 and TRBJ1-4, the full variable domain reads DGGITQSPKYLFRKEGQNVTLSCEQNLNHDAMYWYRQDPGQGLRLIYYSQIVNDFQKGDIAEGYSVSREKKESFPLTVTSAQKNPTAFYLCASIQGDRGANEKLFFGSGTQLSVL.

The chain carries TRBV30 and TRBJ2-3; 11 nucleotides align to TRBD2. CDR1 and CDR2 from the germline V gene are GTSNPN and SVGIG (reference sequence). This CDR3 is 13 amino acids long. J gave up 4 bases and V 7 bases, and 4 bases lay outside the gene matches. CDR3 bases: TGTGCCTTTGGACTAGCGGGTGCAGATACGCAGTATTTT. Its protein product is CAFGLAGADTQYF.

J is TRBJ2-3 and V is TRBV2, with 7 bases aligning to TRBD1. This CDR3 spans 17 amino acids. J lost 4 bases, V lost 5 bases, and 15 bases had no gene match. Germline V CDR1 and CDR2: SNHLY, FYNNEI. The CDR3 region has the DNA TGTGCCAGCAGTTTCCTACTCGAGGGGGCATTGGCAGATACGCAGTATTTT. This sequence encodes CASSFLLEGALADTQYF.

The chain recombines TRBV28 with TRBJ2-7; 9 nucleotides agree with TRBD2. V lost 6 bases to trimming and J lost 2 bases; unmatched junction nucleotides: 8. CDR1 MDHEN and CDR2 SYDVKM come from the germline V gene. This CDR3 has 15 residues. This chain's CDR3 is CASSQGTSFTYEQYF. The CDR3 DNA reads TGTGCCAGCAGCCAAGGGACTAGCTTTACCTACGAGCAGTACTTC.

This clone came up a few times. The gene calls are TRBV5-1 and TRBJ1-5; D remains unclear. Germline CDR1 reads SGHRS; CDR2 reads YFSETQ. The CDR3 covers 13 residues. V was cut by 0 bases and J by 4 bases, with 5 bases left in between. Here the CDR3 reads CASSLERNQPQHF. CDR3 in DNA: TGCGCCAGCAGCTTGGAGCGGAATCAGCCCCAGCATTTT.

V usage is TRBV7-2 and J usage is TRBJ2-1; a weak D match, TRBD2 (5 bases). Germline V gene lookup returns CDR1 SGHTA and CDR2 FQGNSA. V was cut by 6 bases and J by 7 bases, with 16 bases left in between. There are 14 residues in the CDR3. DNA for the CDR3: TGTGCCAGCAGTTTAAGAGGGATACGGAATGAGCAGTTCTTC. It translates to CASSLRGIRNEQFF. Full variable domain (remainder filled in from reference TRBV7-2 and TRBJ2-1): GAGVSQSPSNKVTEKGKDVELRCDPISGHTALYWYRQSLGQGLEFLIYFQGNSAPDKSGLPSDRFSAERTGGSVSTLTIQRTQQEDSAVYLCASSLRGIRNEQFFGPGTRLTVL.

V usage is TRBV5-6 and J usage is TRBJ2-5, with 9 bases matching TRBD2. CDR1 SGHDT and CDR2 YYEEEE come from the germline V gene. The CDR3 totals 15 residues. The J segment lost 1 base and the V segment lost 4 bases, leaving 5 bases of the junction unmatched. The CDR3 sequence: CASSGVAGAQETQYF. CDR3 DNA: TGTGCCAGCAGCGGGGTAGCGGGGGCCCAAGAGACCCAGTACTTC.

V gene TRBV6-1 combines with J gene TRBJ2-3; D is undetermined. The CDR3 has 14 amino acids. In germline, CDR1 is MNHNS, CDR2 SASEGT. V was trimmed by 3 bases and J by 0 bases, leaving 7 bases between them. The CDR3 nucleotides are TGTGCCAGCAGTGACGGGTTTAGCACAGATACGCAGTATTTT. Protein: CASSDGFSTDTQYF.

This clone was seen a single time. The chain employs TRBV27 and TRBJ1-6; maybe TRBD1 (6 bases). Germline CDR1 and CDR2: MNHEY and SMNVEV (reference sequence). Between the trimmed V and J ends, which lost 6 bases and 7 bases, there was a span of 13 bases. CDR3 size: 14 residues. Written as DNA, the CDR3 is TGTGCCAGCAGACTCGGACAGTCGAATTCACCCCTCCACTTT. Encoded protein: CASRLGQSNSPLHF.

This chain joins TRBV9 and TRBJ2-5; the D gene is possibly TRBD2 (5 bases). The germline V and J ends were trimmed by 4 bases and 4 bases, with 17 bases remaining between them. This CDR3 region has 15 residues. CDR1 is SGDLS and CDR2 is YYNGEE in the germline V gene. The DNA of the CDR3 is TGTGCCAGCAGCCTTGGACTGACTGGGAGAGAGACCCAGTACTTC. This gives the protein CASSLGLTGRETQYF. Full variable domain (rest looked up from reference TRBV9 and TRBJ2-5): DSGVTQTPKHLITATGQRVTLRCSPRSGDLSVYWYQQSLDQGLQFLIQYYNGEERAKGNILERFSAQQFPDLHSELNLSSLELGDSALYFCASSLGLTGRETQYFGPGTRLLVL.

This clone was seen once. V and J are TRBV4-3 and TRBJ1-6; D is possibly TRBD1 (6 bases). In germline, CDR1 is LGHNA, CDR2 YSLEER. The CDR3 has 15 amino acids. Deletions cut 6 bases from V and 6 bases from J, with 15 bases between. CDR3 bases: TGCGCCAGCAGAGGGGGGGGCTCGGGTAATTCACCCCTCCACTTT. It translates to CASRGGGSGNSPLHF.

The DNA of the CDR3 is TGTGCCAGCAGTCACGGACTAGCGGGGGGGAGTACGCAGTATTTT. Residues: CASSHGLAGGSTQYF. This chain uses TRBV25-1 with TRBJ2-3; TRBD2 agrees at 15 bases. This CDR3 comprises 15 residues. The ends lost 5 bases at V and 8 bases at J; junction bases unmatched: 5. Germline assignment: CDR1 MGHDK and CDR2 SYGVNS. Full variable domain (outside the CDR3, taken from reference TRBV25-1 and TRBJ2-3): EADIYQTPRYLVIGTGKKITLECSQTMGHDKMYWYQQDPGMELHLIHYSYGVNSTEKGDLSSESTVSRIRTEHFPLTLESARPSHTSQYLCASSHGLAGGSTQYFGPGTRLTVL.

The chain links TRBV14 to TRBJ2-5, with 8 bases matching TRBD1. The CDR3 spans 15 residues. V lost 4 bases to trimming and J lost 2 bases; unmatched junction nucleotides: 6. Germline V CDR1 and CDR2: SGHDN, FVKESK. The DNA of the CDR3 is TGTGCCAGCAGCCCTTGGACAGGGAGGCAAGAGACCCAGTACTTC. Translating gives CASSPWTGRQETQYF.

This clone was observed a handful of times. The chain carries TRBV6-5 and TRBJ2-1; 10 bases are shared with TRBD2. With 6 bases clipped from V and 5 bases from J, the junction kept 4 bases outside the gene matches. CDR3 length: 14 amino acids. From germline, CDR1 is MNHEY and CDR2 SVGAGI. For the CDR3, the DNA is TGTGCCAGCAGCCTAGCGGGGGTGGACAATGAGCAGTTCTTC. It codes for CASSLAGVDNEQFF.

This clone has a handful of counts. V gene TRBV6-5 combines with J gene TRBJ1-5, with D maybe TRBD1 (6 bases). Per the germline V gene, CDR1 is MNHEY and CDR2 is SVGAGI. Trimming pared 5 bases from V and 7 bases from J, leaving 15 bases between. This CDR3 spans 14 amino acids. The CDR3 is CASSSTGLWQPQHF. The CDR3 nucleotides read TGTGCCAGCAGTAGTACAGGGCTTTGGCAGCCCCAGCATTTT.

In this sample, this clone turned up a few times. The gene calls are TRBV5-4 and TRBJ2-1, with TRBD2 identical over 10 bases. In germline, CDR1 is SGHNT, CDR2 YYREEE (reference sequence). The CDR3 is made up of 16 amino acids. The V and J ends lost 4 bases and 3 bases, in that order; junction bases with no gene match: 7. CDR3 sequence: CASSPAASGGYNEQFF. The CDR3 coding sequence is TGTGCCAGCAGCCCGGCGGCTAGCGGGGGCTACAATGAGCAGTTCTTC.

This chain links TRBV7-9 with TRBJ1-2; D gene uncertain. This CDR3 contains 11 residues. The germline V gene encodes CDR1 SEHNR and CDR2 FQNEAQ (reference sequence). Trimming left V 5 bases short and J 4 bases short, with 5 bases between. In DNA, the CDR3 is TGTGCCAGCAGCCTACCCTATGGCTACACCTTC. It encodes CASSLPYGYTF.

This clone has a handful of counts. Here the CDR3 DNA reads TGTGCCAGTAGCACCGGGACAGGCCTTGAAAAACTGTTTTTT. Residues: CASSTGTGLEKLFF. The chain couples TRBV19 to TRBJ1-4, with 8 positions matching TRBD1. Germline assignment: CDR1 LNHDA and CDR2 SQIVND (reference sequence). V was pared by 6 bases and J by 7 bases, with 7 bases of the junction left unmatched. The CDR3 has 14 residues.

The CDR3 spells CASSLGGQGANYGYTF. CDR3 nucleotide sequence: TGTGCCAGCAGCTTGGGTGGACAGGGAGCTAACTATGGCTACACCTTC. V is TRBV5-6 and J is TRBJ1-2, with TRBD1 matching over 8 bases. Trimming at V came to 0 bases and at J to 0 bases, leaving 4 bases not matched to a gene. This CDR3 contains 16 residues. The germline V gene has CDR1 SGHDT and CDR2 YYEEEE.

The J gene is TRBJ1-2, the V gene TRBV11-2; perhaps TRBD1 as D (5 bases). Per the germline V gene, CDR1 is SGHAT and CDR2 is FQNNGV. Trimming removed 7 bases from V and 6 bases from J, with 21 bases in between. CDR3 length equals 15 residues. The CDR3 loop reads CASNLVKGKNHGYTF. The CDR3, as DNA: TGTGCCAGCAACCTTGTAAAGGGGAAAAACCATGGCTACACCTTC. Combining the CDR3 with reference TRBV11-2 and TRBJ1-2 gives the whole variable domain EAGVAQSPRYKIIEKRQSVAFWCNPISGHATLYWYQQILGQGPKLLIQFQNNGVVDDSQLPKDRFSAERLKGVDSTLKIQPAKLEDSAVYLCASNLVKGKNHGYTFGSGTRLTVV.

The rearrangement joins TRBV6-1 to TRBJ1-6; tentative D call: TRBD1 (5 bases). There are 13 residues in the CDR3. Trimming pared 8 bases from V and 7 bases from J, leaving 12 bases between. CDR1 is MNHNS, CDR2 SASEGT, per germline. CDR3 DNA: TGTGCCAGCCAGGGCGATTACAATTCACCCCTCCACTTT. Translation: CASQGDYNSPLHF.